The clone carrying this TCR beta chain has at least ten counts. Its antigen is unknown. Semi-nested PCR with Nested Universal Primer A followed constant-region reverse priming of full-length variable regions. TCRdb re-derived calls from the 5' RACE reads in MiXCR, one entry per CDR3 protein. The sample holds some 13,000 distinct CDR3 sequences; less than 25% are singletons and the top ten take under 3.5%. Naive CD4+ T cells were purified with Tregs depleted by CD25. Study-wide points: The TCR gene usage of tumor memory CD4+ T cells clustered together with blood and lymph node memory CD4+ cells and with lymph node naive CD4+ cells. Larger-cohort validation covered only one TCR beta V-J rearrangement.

This CDR3 contains 15 residues. From germline, CDR1 is SGHVS and CDR2 FNYEAQ. The V gene end was trimmed by 6 bases and the J gene end by 4 bases; junction bases not matched to a gene: 9. The sample was naive CD4+ T cells sorted from blood. Documented subset: naive CD4+ T cells, CD4+CD45RA+CD25-. The chain joins TRBV7-6 to TRBJ2-1, with 7 nucleotides matching TRBD2. The sequence was obtained from a female donor with breast cancer. The CDR3 loop is CASRSASGKYNEQFF. The CDR3 nucleotides are TGTGCCAGCAGGTCGGCTAGCGGCAAGTACAATGAGCAGTTCTTC.